This is a list of T cell receptor beta chains from one sample in a study of blood T cell repertoires in COVID-19. Method: immunoSEQ multiplex PCR; TCRdb's copy keeps in-frame clones and lacks some. This sample has 120,000 to 150,000 clones, with roughly 87% found just once. Sequencing used peripheral blood. These receptors were obtained from a woman in her fifties or sixties with acute or convalescent COVID-19. Each CDR3 is given with its conserved first and last residue. A D gene is named only where the DNA matches it firmly. Size values are once, few and many counts, or a class for expanded clones, and some rows have none.

clone_size d_call cdr3_length j_call v_call cdr3_aa cdr3_nt
. TRBD2 15 TRBJ2-1 TRBV5-4 CASSPGGVSNNEQFF TGTGCCAGCAGCCCTGGGGGGGTGAGCAACAATGAGCAGTTCTTC
. TRBD1 14 TRBJ1-1 TRBV11-1 CASRLAQGATEAFF TGTGCCAGCAGACTTGCACAGGGGGCAACTGAAGCTTTCTTT
. . 14 TRBJ2-7 TRBV5-4 CASSLWSAMVEQYF TGTGCCAGCAGCTTGTGGAGCGCGATGGTCGAGCAGTACTTC
. TRBD2 14 TRBJ2-3 TRBV5-4 CASRAGLSTDTQYF TGTGCCAGCAGAGCGGGACTGAGCACAGATACGCAGTATTTT
. . 14 TRBJ1-2 TRBV18 CASSPRRDDYGYTF TGTGCCAGCTCACCGAGGAGGGACGACTATGGCTACACCTTC
. . 13 TRBJ2-7 TRBV4-1 CASSPSSRLEQYF TGCGCCAGCAGCCCCTCCTCGCGGCTCGAGCAGTACTTC
once . 15 TRBJ2-3 TRBV6-5 CAVDGGLTFTDTQYF TGTGCCGTAGATGGGGGCCTAACCTTCACAGATACGCAGTATTTT
few TRBD1 14 TRBJ1-2 TRBV28 CASSSGQAGYGYTF TGTGCCAGCAGTTCGGGACAGGCGGGGTATGGCTACACCTTC
. . 13 TRBJ2-7 TRBV18 CASSPGDFGEQYF TGTGCCAGCTCACCAGGTGACTTCGGAGAGCAGTACTTC
. TRBD2 14 TRBJ2-5 TRBV3-1/TRBV3-2 CASTPGGRRETQYF TGTGCCAGCACCCCGGGCGGGAGGAGGGAGACCCAGTACTTC
. . 13 TRBJ1-1 TRBV11-2 CASSPDMNTEAFF TGTGCCAGCAGCCCGGACATGAACACTGAAGCTTTCTTT
. TRBD1 14 TRBJ1-3 TRBV19 CASRRQGTGNTIYF TGTGCCAGTAGGAGACAGGGTACTGGAAACACCATATATTTT
. . 11 TRBJ1-2 TRBV20-1 CSARMGRAYTF TGCAGTGCTAGAATGGGCAGGGCCTACACCTTC
few TRBD1 14 TRBJ2-2 TRBV30 CAWRLQTGSGELFF TGTGCCTGGAGGCTCCAGACAGGGTCCGGGGAGCTGTTTTTT
. . 12 TRBJ1-2 TRBV6-5 CASSPQGHGYTF TGTGCCAGCAGTCCTCAGGGGCACGGCTACACCTTC
. . 12 TRBJ2-1 TRBV21-1 CASSNTYNEQFF TGTGCCAGCAGCAACACCTACAATGAGCAGTTCTTC
. . 14 TRBJ2-7 TRBV5-4 CASSLWSAMVEQYF TGTGCCAGCAGCTTGTGGAGCGCGATGGTTGAGCAGTACTTC
. TRBD1 13 TRBJ1-2 TRBV6-5 CASSSGTARGYTF TGTGCCAGCAGTTCCGGGACAGCGCGCGGCTACACCTTC
. . 13 TRBJ1-1 TRBV7-3 CASSLEHNTEAFF TGTGCCAGCAGCTTAGAACACAACACTGAAGCTTTCTTT
few TRBD2 15 TRBJ2-3 TRBV7-2 CASSPVWGGTDTQYF TGTGCCAGCAGCCCCGTCTGGGGAGGGACAGATACGCAGTATTTT
. TRBD1 15 TRBJ2-7 TRBV5-1 CASSLGGTGGYEQYF TGCGCCAGCAGCTTAGGGGGGACAGGGGGCTACGAGCAGTACTTC
. . 14 TRBJ2-2 TRBV6-4 CASSDSYEERELFF TGTGCCAGCAGTGACTCGTATGAGGAACGGGAGCTGTTTTTT
. TRBD2 17 TRBJ2-3 TRBV9 CASSVGAGGPGADTQYF TGTGCCAGCAGCGTAGGTGCGGGAGGGCCGGGGGCAGATACGCAGTATTTT
. TRBD2 16 TRBJ2-3 TRBV30 CAWSGLAVSSTDTQYF TGTGCCTGGAGTGGACTAGCGGTTTCTAGCACAGATACGCAGTATTTT
once TRBD2 15 TRBJ2-1 TRBV25-1 CASSATSVSYNEQFF TGTGCCAGCAGTGCCACTAGCGTCTCCTACAATGAGCAGTTCTTC
few . 16 TRBJ2-4 TRBV2 CASSAHRALAKNIQYF TGTGCCAGCAGTGCCCACAGGGCCCTAGCCAAAAACATTCAGTACTTC
once TRBD1 14 TRBJ2-3 TRBV19 CASRDRGSTDTQYF TGTGCCAGCCGGGACAGGGGATCCACAGATACGCAGTATTTT
. . 13 TRBJ2-2 TRBV6-4 CASSAANTGELFF TGTGCCAGCAGTGCAGCGAACACCGGGGAGCTGTTTTTT
. . 16 TRBJ2-3 TRBV2 CASSELGGGITDTQYF TGTGCCAGCAGTGAATTAGGCGGGGGCATCACAGATACGCAGTATTTT
. TRBD1 17 TRBJ1-2 TRBV7-9 CASSFLLGTGSTYGYTF TGTGCCAGCAGCTTCCTCCTCGGGACAGGGAGTACCTATGGCTACACCTTC
few . 15 TRBJ2-6 TRBV4-1 CASSLAISGANVLTF TGCGCCAGCAGCCTGGCCATCTCTGGGGCCAACGTCCTGACTTTC
. . 15 TRBJ2-2 TRBV6-5 CASSYSKLHTGELFF TGTGCCAGCAGTTACTCGAAGCTACACACCGGGGAGCTGTTTTTT
once . 14 TRBJ2-1 TRBV18 CASSSTTGYNEQFF TGTGCCAGCTCATCTACTACAGGATACAATGAGCAGTTCTTC
. . 15 TRBJ1-1 TRBV30 CAWRGGGRRGTEAFF TGTGCCTGGAGAGGGGGGGGAAGGAGGGGTACTGAAGCTTTCTTT
few TRBD1 14 TRBJ2-7 TRBV5-1 CASSLEGQGSEQYF TGCGCCAGCAGCTTGGAGGGACAGGGGAGCGAGCAGTACTTC
. . 14 TRBJ2-3 TRBV14 CASSQEVRGDTQYF TGTGCCAGCAGCCAAGAAGTCAGGGGAGATACGCAGTATTTT
few TRBD1 15 TRBJ2-3 TRBV27 CASSFVDRRGDTQYF TGTGCCAGCAGTTTCGTGGACAGGAGAGGAGATACGCAGTATTTT
. . 14 TRBJ2-7 TRBV5-6 CASSPVGGEHEQYF TGTGCCAGCAGCCCCGTGGGGGGTGAGCACGAGCAGTACTTC
. . 15 TRBJ1-4 TRBV27 CASSLSRGGREKLFF TGTGCCAGCAGTTTATCGAGGGGGGGGCGGGAAAAACTGTTTTTT
. . 13 TRBJ1-1 TRBV3-1/TRBV3-2 CATVTQGNTEAFF TGTGCCACCGTCACACAGGGGAACACTGAAGCTTTCTTT
. . 12 TRBJ1-1 TRBV12-3/TRBV12-4 CASSWGGTEAFF TGTGCCAGCTCCTGGGGGGGAACTGAAGCTTTCTTT
. TRBD2 15 TRBJ2-1 TRBV5-1 CASSQASGGINEQFF TGCGCCAGCAGCCAAGCTAGCGGGGGGATCAATGAGCAGTTCTTC
. TRBD2 16 TRBJ2-2 TRBV7-2 CASSPSRLAQTGELFF TGTGCCAGCAGCCCGTCCAGACTAGCCCAGACCGGGGAGCTGTTTTTT
once . 15 TRBJ1-2 TRBV9 CASSSLDRPPYGYTF TGTGCCAGCAGCTCTCTTGACAGGCCCCCCTATGGCTACACCTTC
. . 14 TRBJ2-1 TRBV6-2/TRBV6-3 CASSYPNSGNEQFF TGTGCCAGCAGTTACCCGAACTCGGGTAATGAGCAGTTCTTC
. TRBD1 13 TRBJ2-1 TRBV5-1 CASSPGTVNEQFF TGCGCCAGCAGCCCAGGGACAGTCAATGAGCAGTTCTTC
. TRBD1 15 TRBJ2-7 TRBV7-9 CASSLSGQGAHEQYF TGTGCCAGCAGCTTATCGGGACAGGGGGCCCACGAGCAGTACTTC
. TRBD2 20 TRBJ2-3 TRBV5-1 CASSLEIGLAGARGTDTQYF TGCGCCAGCAGCTTGGAAATAGGGCTAGCGGGGGCCCGAGGTACAGATACGCAGTATTTT
. TRBD2 11 TRBJ2-1 TRBV20-1 CSAQRGNEQFF TGCAGTGCCCAGCGGGGAAATGAGCAGTTCTTC
. TRBD1 16 TRBJ2-2 TRBV10-3 CAITLSTGANTGELFF TGTGCCATCACACTTTCGACAGGGGCGAACACCGGGGAGCTGTTTTTT